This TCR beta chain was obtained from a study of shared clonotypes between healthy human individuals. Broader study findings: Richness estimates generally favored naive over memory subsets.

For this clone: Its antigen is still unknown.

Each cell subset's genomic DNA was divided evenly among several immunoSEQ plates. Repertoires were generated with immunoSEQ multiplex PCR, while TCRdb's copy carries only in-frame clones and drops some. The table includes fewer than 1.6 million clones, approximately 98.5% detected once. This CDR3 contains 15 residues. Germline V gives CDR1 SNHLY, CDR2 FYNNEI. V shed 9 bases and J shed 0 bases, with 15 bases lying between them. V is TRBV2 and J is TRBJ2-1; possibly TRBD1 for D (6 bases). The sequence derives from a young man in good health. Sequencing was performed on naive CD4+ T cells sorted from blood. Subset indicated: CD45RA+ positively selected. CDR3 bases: TGTGCCAGGACCCCGAGGGGGTCCTCCTACAATGAGCAGTTCTTC. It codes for CARTPRGSSYNEQFF.